Below, one T cell receptor beta chain is given with its context. Here immunoSEQ multiplex PCR was the method, and the copy in TCRdb shows in-frame clones only, minus some. The sample includes about 86,000 clones, around 94% seen only once; the top ten take 4.8%. The CDR3 sequence is 15 residues long. CDR1 and CDR2 (germline): SGHNT, YENEEA. Trimming removed 1 base from V and 0 bases from J, with 6 bases in between. This specimen comes from a study of control samples from healthy donors and cancer patients. This TCR came from a woman younger than 30 in good health. This chain joins TRBV11-3 and TRBJ2-2; D possibly corresponds to TRBD2 (5 bases). Sequencing was done on a sample of blood. CDR3 region: CASSLGSANTGELFF. In DNA form, the CDR3 reads TGTGCCAGCAGCTTAGGTAGCGCGAACACCGGGGAGCTGTTTTTT.